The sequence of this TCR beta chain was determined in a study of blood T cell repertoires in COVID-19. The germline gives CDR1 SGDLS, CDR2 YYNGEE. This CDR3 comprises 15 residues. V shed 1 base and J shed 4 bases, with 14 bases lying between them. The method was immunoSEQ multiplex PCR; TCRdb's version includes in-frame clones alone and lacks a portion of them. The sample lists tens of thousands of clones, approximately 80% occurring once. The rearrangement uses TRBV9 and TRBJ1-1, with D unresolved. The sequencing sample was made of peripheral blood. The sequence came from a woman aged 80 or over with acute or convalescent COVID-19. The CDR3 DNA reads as TGTGCCAGCAGCGTATCCCCCCAGGATCTCACTGAAGCTTTCTTT. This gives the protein CASSVSPQDLTEAFF.